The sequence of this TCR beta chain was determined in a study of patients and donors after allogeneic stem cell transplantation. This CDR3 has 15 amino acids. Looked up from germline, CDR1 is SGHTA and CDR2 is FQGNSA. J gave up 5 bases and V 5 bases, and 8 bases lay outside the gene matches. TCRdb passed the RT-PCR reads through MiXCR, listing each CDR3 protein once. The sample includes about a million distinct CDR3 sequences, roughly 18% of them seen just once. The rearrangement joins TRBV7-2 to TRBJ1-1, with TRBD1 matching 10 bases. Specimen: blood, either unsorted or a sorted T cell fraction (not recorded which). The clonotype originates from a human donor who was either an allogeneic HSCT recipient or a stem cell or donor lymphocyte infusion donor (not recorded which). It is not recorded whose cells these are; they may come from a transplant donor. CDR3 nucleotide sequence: TGTGCCAGCAGCAGGGACAGGGGAGGTCGTACTGAAGCTTTCTTT. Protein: CASSRDRGGRTEAFF.